The 23 T cell receptor beta chains presented below share a single source sample, sequenced in a study of cytomegalovirus exposure and HLA in healthy donors. Primers included in the PCR were 60 Vbeta and 13 Jbeta primers. Produced via immunoSEQ multiplex PCR; TCRdb's table is partial and in-frame only. This table has 150,000 to 200,000 clones, approximately 80% appearing once. Sequencing used PBMCs. These TCRs come from a man in his fifties or sixties in good health and CMV-seronegative.

V and J are TRBV7-9 and TRBJ2-3, with 8 nucleotides matching TRBD1. The CDR3 is 14 residues long. With V trimmed by 3 bases and J by 4 bases, 3 bases remained unmatched. Germline V gene data show CDR1 as SEHNR and CDR2 as FQNEAQ (reference sequence). This chain's CDR3 is CASSLGRGPDTQYF. The CDR3 coding sequence is TGTGCCAGCAGCTTGGGCAGGGGGCCAGATACGCAGTATTTT.

The chain has TRBV11-2 and TRBJ2-3; 8 bases are shared with TRBD2. The CDR3 length is 15 residues. The germline V gene has CDR1 SGHAT and CDR2 FQNNGV. The trim removed 5 bases at V and 0 bases at J, leaving 4 bases unmatched. As DNA, the CDR3 is TGTGCCAGCAGCGGATTAGCGGGAAGCACAGATACGCAGTATTTT. Translated: CASSGLAGSTDTQYF.

The V and J genes are TRBV19 and TRBJ1-1; D may be TRBD1 (6 bases). The germline V gene has CDR1 LNHDA and CDR2 SQIVND (reference sequence). Trimming removed 6 bases at V and 4 bases at J, with 12 bases between. This CDR3 spans 13 amino acids. CDR3 in DNA: TGTGCCAGTAGCCAGGACAGATTCACTGAAGCTTTCTTT. Translating it yields CASSQDRFTEAFF.

The chain uses TRBV10-2 and TRBJ1-5; D is undetermined. Trimming left V 3 bases short and J 4 bases short, with 7 bases between. There are 13 residues in the CDR3. The germline gives CDR1 WSHSY, CDR2 SAAADI. The CDR3 nucleotides are TGCGCCAGCAGTGACAGGCATAATCAGCCCCAGCATTTT. It translates to CASSDRHNQPQHF.

J is TRBJ1-6 and V is TRBV2, with TRBD1 identical over 7 bases. In germline, CDR1 is SNHLY, CDR2 FYNNEI. CDR3 length: 14 residues. The ends lost 6 bases at V and 8 bases at J; junction bases unmatched: 7. CDR3: CASRLRDSYSPLHF. The CDR3 DNA is TGTGCCAGCAGACTCCGGGACAGCTATTCACCCCTCCACTTT.

This clone has only one observation. The chain employs TRBV11-2 and TRBJ1-1; 10 bases match TRBD1. This CDR3 comprises 16 residues. The ends lost 4 bases at V and 4 bases at J; junction bases unmatched: 9. Germline CDR1 is SGHAT and CDR2 is FQNNGV. CDR3 nucleotides: TGTGCCAGCAGCTATGGGCTGGGACAGGGGATCACTGAAGCTTTCTTT. It encodes CASSYGLGQGITEAFF.

The J gene is TRBJ2-7, the V gene TRBV5-6; 8 nucleotides line up with TRBD2. Unmatched junction bases numbered 14, after V lost 5 bases and J lost 7 bases. Per germline, CDR1 SGHDT and CDR2 YYEEEE. This CDR3 is 15 amino acids long. In DNA, the CDR3 is TGTGCCAGCAGACTGACTAGCGCCCCGGCGGGAGAGCAGTACTTC. Its protein product is CASRLTSAPAGEQYF.

This rearrangement joins TRBV5-8 to TRBJ1-1; TRBD1 aligns across 7 bases. Germline values: CDR1 SGHTS, CDR2 YDEGEE. This CDR3 has 15 amino acids. With V trimmed by 0 bases and J by 4 bases, 6 bases remained unmatched. The CDR3 region is CASSLGGRGSTEAFF. CDR3 nucleotides: TGTGCCAGCAGCTTGGGCGGCAGGGGGAGCACTGAAGCTTTCTTT.

This rearrangement joins TRBV13 to TRBJ1-3; D gene uncertain. V was clipped by 0 bases and J by 4 bases, with 13 bases between them. The CDR3 is 16 residues long. CDR1 and CDR2 (germline): PRHDT, FYEKMQ (reference sequence). The CDR3 spells CASSLGQRRMGNTIYF. Here the CDR3 DNA reads TGTGCCAGCAGCTTAGGCCAGAGGAGGATGGGAAACACCATATATTTT.

This chain uses TRBV7-9 with TRBJ2-6; possibly TRBD2 for D (5 bases). With 5 bases removed from V and 4 bases from J, the gap between germline ends came to 12 bases. Germline lookup yields CDR1 SEHNR and CDR2 FQNEAQ (reference sequence). The CDR3 loop spans 15 amino acids. CDR3 sequence (DNA): TGTGCCAGCAGCCCCTGGCGGGTGGGGGCCAACGTCCTGACTTTC. This codes for CASSPWRVGANVLTF.

This chain joins TRBV5-1 and TRBJ1-1; D not certain. The V gene lost 0 bases and the J gene lost 1 base, with 7 bases spanning the gap. Per the germline V gene, CDR1 is SGHRS and CDR2 is YFSETQ. This CDR3 is 14 amino acids long. Here the CDR3 reads CASSLAEGNTEAFF. CDR3 coding DNA: TGCGCCAGCAGCTTGGCCGAGGGGAACACTGAAGCTTTCTTT. Full variable domain (outside the CDR3, taken from reference TRBV5-1 and TRBJ1-1): KAGVTQTPRYLIKTRGQQVTLSCSPISGHRSVSWYQQTPGQGLQFLFEYFSETQRNKGNFPGRFSGRQFSNSRSEMNVSTLELGDSALYLCASSLAEGNTEAFFGQGTRLTVV.

This clone came up once. The chain employs TRBV28 and TRBJ1-2; perhaps TRBD1 as D (6 bases). Between the trimmed V and J ends, which lost 8 bases and 5 bases, there was a span of 12 bases. Germline CDR1 MDHEN, CDR2 SYDVKM. CDR3 length: 12 residues. CDR3 sequence: CASGRTVYGYTF. The CDR3 region has the DNA TGTGCCAGCGGGCGGACAGTGTATGGCTACACCTTC.

The chain is built from TRBV7-9 and TRBJ1-3, with 7 bases matching TRBD1. The length of the CDR3 is 15 residues. Germline loops: CDR1 SEHNR, CDR2 FQNEAQ (reference sequence). V was clipped by 4 bases and J by 4 bases; unmatched bases: 7. The DNA for the CDR3 is TGTGCCAGCAGCTCCCACAGGGGAGCAGGAAACACCATATATTTT. Translated: CASSSHRGAGNTIYF.

The rearrangement joins TRBV18 to TRBJ2-2; D not resolved. CDR1 KGHSH and CDR2 LQKENI come from the germline V gene. CDR3 length: 14 amino acids. The V end lost 6 bases, the J end lost 0 bases, and 8 bases lay between the germline ends. The DNA of the CDR3 is TGTGCCAGCTCGTCGGTTACGAACACCGGGGAGCTGTTTTTT. Protein product: CASSSVTNTGELFF.

The rearrangement joins TRBV5-1 to TRBJ2-7; TRBD1 matches at 7 bases. Germline CDR1 and CDR2: SGHRS and YFSETQ. V lost 3 bases to trimming and J lost 1 base; unmatched junction nucleotides: 1. CDR3 length equals 13 residues. The DNA of the CDR3 is TGCGCCAGCAGCTGGGGACAGTCCTACGAGCAGTACTTC. Translating it yields CASSWGQSYEQYF.

This rearrangement joins TRBV15 to TRBJ1-1; D not certain. Germline V gene data show CDR1 as LNHNV and CDR2 as YYDKDF (reference sequence). Trimming took off 0 bases at V and 3 bases at J, with 8 bases between the two ends. The CDR3 extends over 14 amino acids. The CDR3 is CATSRDPRDTEAFF. In DNA, the CDR3 is TGTGCCACCAGCAGAGATCCGCGAGACACTGAAGCTTTCTTT.

The genes are TRBV6-1 and TRBJ1-4; no clear D gene. Trimming stripped 4 bases from V and 0 bases from J, with 6 bases between. CDR3 length equals 14 residues. Germline V gene sequence: CDR1 MNHNS, CDR2 SASEGT. The DNA for the CDR3 is TGTGCCAGCAGTGGACTGTCAACTAATGAAAAACTGTTTTTT. It codes for CASSGLSTNEKLFF.

This chain uses TRBV19 with TRBJ2-7; 11 bases fit TRBD2. The CDR3 contains 15 residues. Germline V gene data show CDR1 as LNHDA and CDR2 as SQIVND (reference sequence). V was clipped by 5 bases and J by 6 bases; unmatched bases: 9. The CDR3 region has the DNA TGTGCCAGTAGTCGTACTAGCGGGAGAGGAGGCGAGCAGTACTTC. It is translated as CASSRTSGRGGEQYF.

A single count supports this clone. The chain recombines TRBV9 with TRBJ1-2, with TRBD1 matching over 7 bases. V lost 6 bases to trimming and J lost 6 bases; unmatched junction nucleotides: 26. This CDR3 region has 19 residues. CDR1 and CDR2 from the germline V gene are SGDLS and YYNGEE. The CDR3 loop is CASTKEQKRGRGYEDGYTF. The CDR3, as DNA: TGTGCCAGCACCAAGGAACAGAAGAGGGGCAGGGGGTACGAAGATGGCTACACCTTC.

CDR3 DNA sequence: TGTGCCAGCACCCTGGACAGGCCTAACACTGAAGCTTTCTTT. This translates into CASTLDRPNTEAFF. This sequence joins TRBV6-6 and TRBJ1-1; TRBD1 agrees at 7 bases. This CDR3 has 14 residues. J gave up 2 bases and V 7 bases, and 7 bases lay outside the gene matches. Germline V gene sequence: CDR1 MNHNY, CDR2 SVGAGI (reference sequence).

For the CDR3, the DNA is TGCAGCGTTGAAGGAGGGTATGGCTACACCTTC. Translated, it gives CSVEGGYGYTF. This chain connects TRBV29-1 to TRBJ1-2; D remains unclear. V lost 1 base and J 5 bases, leaving 5 bases between the germline ends. This CDR3 region has 11 residues. Germline V lookup: CDR1 SQVTM, CDR2 ANQGSEA.

V usage is TRBV11-2 and J usage is TRBJ1-1; D is uncertain. Between the trimmed V and J ends, which lost 1 base and 0 bases, there was a span of 9 bases. This CDR3 region has 15 residues. CDR1 is SGHAT, CDR2 FQNNGV, per germline. The CDR3 DNA reads TGTGCCAGCAGCTTAGGTTTGAGAATGAACACTGAAGCTTTCTTT. It specifies CASSLGLRMNTEAFF.

The rearrangement joins TRBV6-5 to TRBJ2-1, with D possibly TRBD2 on 6 matching bases. CDR1 is MNHEY, CDR2 SVGAGI, per germline. The length of the CDR3 is 14 residues. V shed 10 bases and J shed 4 bases, with 17 bases lying between them. The CDR3 DNA reads TGTGCCACCCAGGGTGTCGGGGGATACAATGAGCAGTTCTTC. Its translation is CATQGVGGYNEQFF.